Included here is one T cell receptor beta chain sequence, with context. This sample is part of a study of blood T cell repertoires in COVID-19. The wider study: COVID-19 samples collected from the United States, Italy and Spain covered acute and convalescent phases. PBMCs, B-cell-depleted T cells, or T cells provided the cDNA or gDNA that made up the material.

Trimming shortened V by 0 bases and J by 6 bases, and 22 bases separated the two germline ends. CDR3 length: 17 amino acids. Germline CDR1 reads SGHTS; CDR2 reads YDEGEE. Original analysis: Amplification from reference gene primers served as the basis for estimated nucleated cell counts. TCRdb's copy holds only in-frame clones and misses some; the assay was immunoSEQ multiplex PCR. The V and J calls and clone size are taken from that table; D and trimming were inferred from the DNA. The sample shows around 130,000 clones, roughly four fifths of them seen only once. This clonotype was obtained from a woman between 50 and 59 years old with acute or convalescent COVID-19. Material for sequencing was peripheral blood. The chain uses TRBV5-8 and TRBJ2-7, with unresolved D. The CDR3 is CASSLDLIGSRVSEQYF. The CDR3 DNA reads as TGTGCCAGCAGCTTGGATCTAATAGGATCCCGGGTCTCCGAGCAGTACTTC.